Described below is a single TCR beta chain sequence and its context. Its antigen is unidentified. Germline V CDR1 and CDR2: MNHEY, SVGEGT. The CDR3 has 19 amino acids. V shed 2 bases and J shed 2 bases, with 24 bases lying between them. The data stem from a study of T cell repertoires in cytomegalovirus infection. Overall study: Selected CMV epitopes included recently identified HLA-C-restricted ones as well as well-studied HLA-B-restricted ones. Indications of both CMV infection and matching HLA type were provided by public TCR beta signatures. Points from the study as a whole: Across the ex vivo response, the dominant clonotypes were HLA-C-restricted CMV-specific TCR beta clonotypes.

From the reads, TCRdb called clonotypes with MiXCR, one entry per CDR3 protein. Here the sample spans about 890,000 distinct CDR3 sequences, under 40% being singletons. This sample comprised cultured CD8+ T cells from PBMCs, obtained from culture after CMV antigen stimulation. This sequence joins TRBV6-2 or TRBV6-3 and TRBJ2-5, with D possibly TRBD2 on 6 matching bases. This sequence was found in a human donor in good health (CMV status not recorded). Some clones in this sample may be carry-over from other donors' samples. The CDR3 reads CASSYGGRRKMGDQETQYF. CDR3 in DNA: TGTGCCAGCAGTTACGGGGGGAGGAGGAAGATGGGTGATCAAGAGACCCAGTACTTC.